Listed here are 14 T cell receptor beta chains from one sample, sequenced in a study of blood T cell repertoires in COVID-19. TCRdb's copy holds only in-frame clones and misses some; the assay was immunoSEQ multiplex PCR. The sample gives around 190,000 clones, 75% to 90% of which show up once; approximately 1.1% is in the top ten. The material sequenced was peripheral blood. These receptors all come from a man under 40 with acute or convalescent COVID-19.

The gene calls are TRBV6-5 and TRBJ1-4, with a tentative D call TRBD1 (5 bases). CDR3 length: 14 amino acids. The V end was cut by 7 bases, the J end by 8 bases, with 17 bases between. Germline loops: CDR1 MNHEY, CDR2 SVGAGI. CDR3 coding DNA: TGTGCCAGCAAAAGGGGACTGACTTCAGAAAAACTGTTTTTT. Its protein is CASKRGLTSEKLFF.

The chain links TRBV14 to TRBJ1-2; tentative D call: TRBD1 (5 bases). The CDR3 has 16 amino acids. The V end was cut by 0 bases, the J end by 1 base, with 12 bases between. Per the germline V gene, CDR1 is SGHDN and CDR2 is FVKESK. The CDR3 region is CASSQDLRQFNYGYTF. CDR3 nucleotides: TGTGCCAGCAGCCAAGATCTCCGACAGTTTAACTATGGCTACACCTTC.

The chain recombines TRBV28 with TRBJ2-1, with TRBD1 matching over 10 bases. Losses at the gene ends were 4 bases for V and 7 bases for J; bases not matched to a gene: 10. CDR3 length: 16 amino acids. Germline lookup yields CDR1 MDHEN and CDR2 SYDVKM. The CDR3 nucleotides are TGTGCCAGCAGTTCGTCCGGGACAGGGGCAGGGAATGAGCAGTTCTTC. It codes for CASSSSGTGAGNEQFF.

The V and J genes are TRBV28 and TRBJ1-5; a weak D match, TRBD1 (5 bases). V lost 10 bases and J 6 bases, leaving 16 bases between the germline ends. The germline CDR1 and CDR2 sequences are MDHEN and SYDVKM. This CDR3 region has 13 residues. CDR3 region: CANPKGPTQPQHF. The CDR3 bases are TGTGCCAATCCGAAGGGGCCAACTCAGCCCCAGCATTTT. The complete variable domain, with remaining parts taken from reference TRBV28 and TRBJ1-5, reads DVKVTQSSRYLVKRTGEKVFLECVQDMDHENMFWYRQDPGLGLRLIYFSYDVKMKEKGDIPEGYSVSREKKERFSLILESASTNQTSMYLCANPKGPTQPQHFGDGTRLSIL.

The chain's CDR3 is CAWSGTPSWFKNIQYF. CDR3 coding DNA: TGTGCCTGGAGTGGAACCCCCAGTTGGTTCAAAAACATTCAGTACTTC. This chain uses TRBV30 with TRBJ2-4, with D unclear. Looked up from germline, CDR1 is GTSNPN and CDR2 is SVGIG (reference sequence). With 1 base removed from V and 3 bases from J, the gap between germline ends came to 16 bases. There are 16 residues in the CDR3.

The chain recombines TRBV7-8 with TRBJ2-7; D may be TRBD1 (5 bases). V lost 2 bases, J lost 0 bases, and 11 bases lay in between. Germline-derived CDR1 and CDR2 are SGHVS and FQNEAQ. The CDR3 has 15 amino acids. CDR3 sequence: CASSLNPGPSYEQYF. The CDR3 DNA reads TGTGCCAGCAGCTTAAATCCAGGGCCCTCCTACGAGCAGTACTTC.

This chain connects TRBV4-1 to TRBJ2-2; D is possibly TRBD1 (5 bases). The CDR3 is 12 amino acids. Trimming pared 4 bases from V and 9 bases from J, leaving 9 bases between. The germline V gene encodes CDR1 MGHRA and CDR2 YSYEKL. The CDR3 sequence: CASSPPDRELFF. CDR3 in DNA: TGCGCCAGCAGCCCTCCGGACAGGGAGCTGTTTTTT.

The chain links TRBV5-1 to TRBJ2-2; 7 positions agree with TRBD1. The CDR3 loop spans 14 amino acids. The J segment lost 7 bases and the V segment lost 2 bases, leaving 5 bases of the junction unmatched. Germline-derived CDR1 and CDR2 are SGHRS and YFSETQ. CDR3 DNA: TGCGCCAGCAGCTTAAGGGGGCGTGACGGGGAGCTGTTTTTT. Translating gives CASSLRGRDGELFF. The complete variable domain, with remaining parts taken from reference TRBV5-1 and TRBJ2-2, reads KAGVTQTPRYLIKTRGQQVTLSCSPISGHRSVSWYQQTPGQGLQFLFEYFSETQRNKGNFPGRFSGRQFSNSRSEMNVSTLELGDSALYLCASSLRGRDGELFFGEGSRLTVL.

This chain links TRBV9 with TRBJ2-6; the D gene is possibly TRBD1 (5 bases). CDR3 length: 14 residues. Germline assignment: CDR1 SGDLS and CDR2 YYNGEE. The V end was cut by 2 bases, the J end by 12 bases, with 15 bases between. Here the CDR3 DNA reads TGTGCCAGCAGCGTGACAGTCGGCAAGAGCGTCCTGACTTTC. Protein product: CASSVTVGKSVLTF.

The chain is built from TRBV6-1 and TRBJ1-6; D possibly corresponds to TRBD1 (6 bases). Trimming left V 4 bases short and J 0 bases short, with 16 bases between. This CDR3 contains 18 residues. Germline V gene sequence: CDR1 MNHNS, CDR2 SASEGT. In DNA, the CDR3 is TGTGCCAGCAGTGGAACCACAGGGATTAGCTCCTATAATTCACCCCTCCACTTT. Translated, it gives CASSGTTGISSYNSPLHF.

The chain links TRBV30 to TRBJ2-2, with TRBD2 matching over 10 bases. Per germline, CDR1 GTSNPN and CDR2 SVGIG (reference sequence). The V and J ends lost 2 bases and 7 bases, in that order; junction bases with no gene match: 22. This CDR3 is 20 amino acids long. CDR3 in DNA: TGTGCCTGGAGTTCTGGGCTAGCGGGAGTTTGGGCGGTAAGGGTCGGGGAGCTGTTTTTT. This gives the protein CAWSSGLAGVWAVRVGELFF.

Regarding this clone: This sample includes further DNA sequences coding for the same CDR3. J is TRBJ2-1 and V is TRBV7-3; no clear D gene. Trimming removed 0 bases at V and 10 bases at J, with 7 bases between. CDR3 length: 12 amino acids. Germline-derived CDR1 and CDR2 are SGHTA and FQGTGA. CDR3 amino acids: CASSLTAREQFF. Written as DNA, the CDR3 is TGTGCCAGCAGCTTAACCGCGCGGGAGCAGTTCTTC. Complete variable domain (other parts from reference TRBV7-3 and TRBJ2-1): GAGVSQTPSNKVTEKGKYVELRCDPISGHTALYWYRQSLGQGPEFLIYFQGTGAADDSGLPNDRFFAVRPEGSVSTLKIQRTERGDSAVYLCASSLTAREQFFGPGTRLTVL.

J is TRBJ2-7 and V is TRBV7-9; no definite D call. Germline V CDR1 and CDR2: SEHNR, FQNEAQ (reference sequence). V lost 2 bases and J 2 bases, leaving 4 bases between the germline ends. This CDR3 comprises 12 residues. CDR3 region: CASSLYTYEQYF. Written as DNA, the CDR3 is TGTGCCAGCAGCTTATATACCTACGAGCAGTACTTC.

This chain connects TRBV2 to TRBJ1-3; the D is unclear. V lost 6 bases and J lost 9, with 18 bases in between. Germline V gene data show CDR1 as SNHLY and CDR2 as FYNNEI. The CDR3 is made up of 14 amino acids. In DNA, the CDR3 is TGTGCCAGCAGCCCGGCGGAAGGCACGGGCACCATATATTTT. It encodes CASSPAEGTGTIYF.